The 30 T cell receptor beta chains listed next were all sequenced from one sample in a study of blood T cell repertoires in COVID-19. Some clones are missing from TCRdb's copy, which holds only in-frame ones; the method was immunoSEQ multiplex PCR. The profile covers 95,000 or so clones, with 75% to 85% appearing a single time and 18% taken by the ten largest. Material: peripheral blood. The receptor set was obtained from a woman aged 80 or older with active or convalescent COVID-19.

This chain links TRBV5-1 with TRBJ2-2, with D possibly TRBD2 on 6 matching bases. In germline, CDR1 is SGHRS, CDR2 YFSETQ. The CDR3 runs to 13 residues. The V end lost 3 bases, the J end lost 4 bases, and 7 bases lay between the germline ends. For the CDR3, the DNA is TGCGCCAGCAGCTCGGGGGTCACCGGGGAGCTGTTTTTT. Translating it yields CASSSGVTGELFF.

The chain is built from TRBV28 and TRBJ1-5, with 8 bases that match TRBD1. Per germline, CDR1 MDHEN and CDR2 SYDVKM. The V gene end was trimmed by 2 bases and the J gene end by 6 bases; junction bases not matched to a gene: 6. The CDR3 consists of 15 residues. CDR3 in amino acids: CASSLTPGGRQPQHF. The CDR3 DNA is TGTGCCAGCAGTTTAACACCAGGGGGCCGTCAGCCCCAGCATTTT.

The rearrangement links TRBV11-1 to TRBJ2-1, with a tentative D call TRBD2 (5 bases). The V and J ends lost 1 base and 0 bases respectively, with 7 bases between them. Germline CDR1 reads SGHAT; CDR2 reads FQDESV (reference sequence). CDR3 length equals 15 residues. CDR3 sequence: CASSLGGSSYNEQFF. DNA for the CDR3: TGTGCCAGCAGCTTAGGTGGGAGCTCCTACAATGAGCAGTTCTTC.

In its sample, this clone was seen once. A read error may account for a junction end that differs from germline. This chain connects TRBV5-1 to TRBJ1-6; possible D gene TRBD1, 6 bases. CDR1 and CDR2 from the germline V gene are SGHRS and YFSETQ. The CDR3 is 14 residues long. This chain's CDR3 is CASSGTGYNSPLHF. CDR3 nucleotide sequence: TGTGCCAGCAGCGGTACAGGGTATAATTCACCCCTCCACTTT.

The chain joins TRBV19 to TRBJ2-5, with a weak D call TRBD2 (8 bases). The CDR3 is made up of 16 amino acids. The germline CDR1 and CDR2 sequences are LNHDA and SQIVND (reference sequence). The V end was cut by 3 bases, the J end by 5 bases, with 19 bases between. The CDR3 protein is CASSILTGGGDETQYF. The CDR3 DNA sequence: TGTGCCAGTAGTATTTTGACGGGAGGGGGCGATGAGACCCAGTACTTC.

This clone was counted between two and nine times. This chain joins TRBV5-8 and TRBJ1-2; perhaps TRBD1 as D (6 bases). This CDR3 comprises 14 residues. V lost 0 bases, J lost 3 bases, and 9 bases lay in between. Germline loops: CDR1 SGHTS, CDR2 YDEGEE. CDR3 in DNA: TGTGCCAGCAGCTTGGGCCAGGGGTACTATGGCTACACCTTC. Its protein product is CASSLGQGYYGYTF.

The rearrangement joins TRBV9 to TRBJ2-5; 14 bases are a match to TRBD2. The V gene's germline CDR1 is SGDLS and CDR2 YYNGEE. Trimming took 0 bases from V and 1 from J; bases not matched to a gene: 2. The CDR3 is 17 residues long. For the CDR3, the DNA is TGTGCCAGCAGCGTAGGACTAGCGGGAGGGCTCCAAGAGACCCAGTACTTC. Its translation is CASSVGLAGGLQETQYF. The complete variable domain, with remaining parts taken from reference TRBV9 and TRBJ2-5, reads DSGVTQTPKHLITATGQRVTLRCSPRSGDLSVYWYQQSLDQGLQFLIQYYNGEERAKGNILERFSAQQFPDLHSELNLSSLELGDSALYFCASSVGLAGGLQETQYFGPGTRLLVL.

The CDR3 DNA is TGTGCCAGCAGCACCAGGACAGGAAATCAGCCCCAGCATTTT. It translates to CASSTRTGNQPQHF. The chain has TRBV7-2 and TRBJ1-5, with 7 nucleotides matching TRBD1. The V gene end was trimmed by 5 bases and the J gene end by 4 bases; junction bases not matched to a gene: 5. CDR3 length: 14 residues. Germline V lookup: CDR1 SGHTA, CDR2 FQGNSA.

The genes are TRBV6-2 or TRBV6-3 and TRBJ2-7; 12 bases are a match to TRBD2. V was clipped by 2 bases and J by 11 bases; unmatched bases: 10. CDR1 is MNHEY and CDR2 is SVGEGT in the germline V gene. The CDR3 loop spans 15 amino acids. CDR3 DNA sequence: TGTGCCAGCAGTTACGCAACTAGCGGGAGGTCAGCTAAGTACTTC. Translating it yields CASSYATSGRSAKYF.

Remarks on this clone: Germline and junction disagree at one end, which may indicate a read error. The chain uses TRBV5-1 and TRBJ2-1; 8 positions match TRBD1. The CDR3 runs to 16 residues. The germline V gene has CDR1 SGHRS and CDR2 YFSETQ. The CDR3 bases are TGTGCCAGCAGCTCCAGTGGGGCAGGGGGCAGGAATGAGCAGTTCTTC. Translation gives CASSSSGAGGRNEQFF.

This clone turned up a few times. The chain employs TRBV5-1 and TRBJ1-1, with unresolved D. Germline V gene sequence: CDR1 SGHRS, CDR2 YFSETQ. This CDR3 is built from 16 residues. Trimming left V 0 bases short and J 1 base short, with 13 bases between. The CDR3, as DNA: TGCGCCAGCAGCTTGGTGACGCCAGGCCCGAACACTGAAGCTTTCTTT. Encoded protein: CASSLVTPGPNTEAFF.

V is TRBV5-4 and J is TRBJ1-1, with no clear D. CDR3 length: 15 amino acids. Germline lookup yields CDR1 SGHNT and CDR2 YYREEE (reference sequence). Between the trimmed V and J ends, which lost 0 bases and 0 bases, there was a span of 9 bases. This CDR3 reads CASSLEAGMNTEAFF. The CDR3 DNA sequence: TGTGCCAGCAGCTTGGAGGCAGGAATGAACACTGAAGCTTTCTTT.

J is TRBJ2-5 and V is TRBV7-2, with TRBD2 identical over 9 bases. The length of the CDR3 is 14 residues. The trim removed 1 base at V and 4 bases at J, leaving 1 base unmatched. Per germline, CDR1 SGHTA and CDR2 FQGNSA. The CDR3 here is CASSLVLAGETQYF. CDR3 nucleotide sequence: TGTGCCAGCAGCTTAGTACTAGCGGGAGAGACCCAGTACTTC.

The chain carries TRBV7-8 and TRBJ2-5, with D perhaps TRBD2 (9 bases). CDR1 is SGHVS, CDR2 FQNEAQ, per germline. This CDR3 has 15 amino acids. Trimming took off 4 bases at V and 7 bases at J, with 19 bases between the two ends. The CDR3: CASSSMTSGQGTQYF. Here the CDR3 DNA reads TGTGCCAGCAGCTCTATGACTAGCGGACAGGGGACCCAGTACTTC.

This clone was seen only once. The chain joins TRBV6-5 to TRBJ1-5; D not resolved. The CDR3 has 13 residues. V lost 2 bases and J 7 bases, leaving 9 bases between the germline ends. Germline assignment: CDR1 MNHEY and CDR2 SVGAGI. CDR3 region: CASSYTAGQPQHF. The CDR3 coding sequence is TGTGCCAGCAGTTACACCGCGGGACAGCCCCAGCATTTT.

On this clone itself: Germline and junction disagree at one end, which may indicate a read error. The chain is built from TRBV5-1 and TRBJ1-2; TRBD1 matches at 7 bases. The CDR3 covers 15 residues. CDR1 SGHRS and CDR2 YFSETQ come from the germline V gene. The chain's CDR3 is CASSLPGDSLYGYTF. The CDR3 DNA sequence: TGTGCCAGCAGCTTGCCCGGGGACAGCCTTTATGGCTACACCTTC.

Notes on this clone: The junction differs from germline at one of its ends, possibly a read error. V gene TRBV28 combines with J gene TRBJ1-2, with TRBD1 matching 8 bases. This CDR3 has 14 amino acids. Germline V gene data show CDR1 as MDHEN and CDR2 as SYDVKM. CDR3 amino acids: CARSLSTGGYGYTF. CDR3 DNA sequence: TGTGCCCGCAGTTTATCCACAGGGGGGTATGGCTACACCTTC.

This chain connects TRBV11-3 to TRBJ1-6; D possibly corresponds to TRBD1 (5 bases). This CDR3 comprises 14 residues. V was clipped by 1 base and J by 9 bases, with 10 bases between them. Per germline, CDR1 SGHNT and CDR2 YENEEA. DNA of the CDR3: TGTGCCAGCAGCTTAGGTGGGGGGGGTTCACCCCTCCACTTT. Translating it yields CASSLGGGGSPLHF.

The chain carries TRBV19 and TRBJ2-2; 7 bases are a match to TRBD1. With 7 bases clipped from V and 8 bases from J, the junction kept 10 bases outside the gene matches. Germline V gives CDR1 LNHDA, CDR2 SQIVND (reference sequence). The CDR3 length is 14 residues. The DNA for the CDR3 is TGTGCCAGTACCCCTGCCGCAGGGGGAGGGGAGCTGTTTTTT. The encoded protein is CASTPAAGGGELFF.

This clone showed up many times. The CDR3 region is CASSLGGDYGYTF. The CDR3 bases are TGTGCCAGCAGCTTAGGAGGGGACTATGGCTACACCTTC. The gene calls are TRBV13 and TRBJ1-2, with D perhaps matching TRBD1 (5 bases). The CDR3 has 13 amino acids. V was clipped by 0 bases and J by 3 bases, with 5 bases between them. Germline V CDR1 and CDR2: PRHDT, FYEKMQ (reference sequence).

CDR3: CSVGETTYEQYF. CDR3 nucleotide sequence: TGCAGCGTTGGGGAGACTACCTACGAGCAGTACTTC. The chain is built from TRBV29-1 and TRBJ2-7; D might be TRBD2 (5 bases). The V gene lost 4 bases and the J gene lost 2 bases, with 9 bases spanning the gap. The CDR3 runs 12 residues. The germline V gene encodes CDR1 SQVTM and CDR2 ANQGSEA.

J is TRBJ1-5 and V is TRBV28; 7 nucleotides match TRBD1. The germline V gene encodes CDR1 MDHEN and CDR2 SYDVKM. This CDR3 is built from 15 residues. After removal of 6 bases from V and 0 bases from J, the junction contained 5 bases not matched to a gene. The CDR3 nucleotides are TGTGCCAGCAGGGAACAGGGGTATAGCAATCAGCCCCAGCATTTT. Its protein is CASREQGYSNQPQHF.

J is TRBJ2-5 and V is TRBV27; 14 bases map to TRBD2. The CDR3 runs 17 residues. Germline V gene lookup returns CDR1 MNHEY and CDR2 SMNVEV (reference sequence). V lost 6 bases to trimming and J lost 4 bases; unmatched junction nucleotides: 10. CDR3 sequence (DNA): TGTGCCAGCAGACCACCGGGACTAGCGGGAGCAGGAGAGACCCAGTACTTC. Translated: CASRPPGLAGAGETQYF.

The rearrangement links TRBV6-1 to TRBJ2-7; 8 bases are shared with TRBD1. The V gene's germline CDR1 is MNHNS and CDR2 SASEGT. V was pared by 1 base and J by 9 bases, with 5 bases of the junction left unmatched. The CDR3 spans 13 residues. The CDR3 DNA sequence: TGTGCCAGCAGTGAAGAAGGGGGGACAGGGCAGTACTTC. As protein: CASSEEGGTGQYF.

This clone was detected only a few times. J is TRBJ2-5 and V is TRBV19; D perhaps matches TRBD1 (6 bases). V lost 4 bases to trimming and J lost 1 base, with 13 bases between them. The CDR3 is 15 residues long. In germline, CDR1 is LNHDA, CDR2 SQIVND (reference sequence). CDR3 DNA: TGTGCCAGTAGTACCGCGACAGGAGCCCAAGAGACCCAGTACTTC. This translates into CASSTATGAQETQYF.

J is TRBJ2-7 and V is TRBV15, with TRBD1 identical over 7 bases. The CDR3 has 15 amino acids. The germline V gene encodes CDR1 LNHNV and CDR2 YYDKDF (reference sequence). The ends lost 2 bases at V and 2 bases at J; junction bases unmatched: 6. CDR3 loop: CATSRLLDRTYEQYF. CDR3 nucleotides: TGTGCCACCAGCAGACTACTGGACAGGACCTACGAGCAGTACTTC. The full variable domain, rest sourced from reference TRBV15 and TRBJ2-7, is DAMVIQNPRYQVTQFGKPVTLSCSQTLNHNVMYWYQQKSSQAPKLLFHYYDKDFNNEADTPDNFQSRRPNTSFCFLDIRSPGLGDTAMYLCATSRLLDRTYEQYFGPGTRLTVT.

The rearrangement joins TRBV6-5 to TRBJ2-1; D may be TRBD2 (5 bases). The germline CDR1 and CDR2 sequences are MNHEY and SVGAGI. Trimming cost V 6 bases and J 5 bases, with 14 bases left between them. This CDR3 contains 14 residues. The CDR3 loop is CASRGLGVDNEQFF. CDR3 nucleotide sequence: TGTGCCAGCAGGGGCCTGGGAGTGGACAATGAGCAGTTCTTC.

The rearrangement uses TRBV7-2 and TRBJ1-3, with D perhaps TRBD1 (6 bases). The CDR3 length is 13 residues. V lost 3 bases, J lost 8 bases, and 11 bases lay in between. CDR1 SGHTA and CDR2 FQGNSA come from the germline V gene. The DNA of the CDR3 is TGTGCCAGCAGCTTCAGGGGAGAAGACACCATATATTTT. Its translation: CASSFRGEDTIYF.

V and J are TRBV5-4 and TRBJ1-1, with TRBD1 matching over 7 bases. The V and J ends lost 2 bases and 3 bases, in that order; junction bases with no gene match: 4. CDR1 is SGHNT, CDR2 YYREEE, per germline (reference sequence). The CDR3 totals 14 residues. CDR3 loop: CASSLGGTDTEAFF. CDR3 DNA sequence: TGTGCCAGCAGCTTAGGGGGGACAGACACTGAAGCTTTCTTT.

In this sample, this clone turned up a few times. V is TRBV28 and J is TRBJ1-5; no clear D. The germline gives CDR1 MDHEN, CDR2 SYDVKM. The ends were cut back, 5 bases at V and 0 bases at J, with 8 bases in the middle. This CDR3 contains 14 residues. CDR3 amino acids: CASSPYSSNQPQHF. In DNA form, the CDR3 reads TGTGCCAGCAGTCCATACAGTAGCAATCAGCCCCAGCATTTT.